The TCR beta chain described here comes from a study of siplizumab effects on memory and regulatory T cells. Study-wide results and caveats: Treg origin accounted for an average of about 74% of mappable alloreactive CD4+ clones with siplizumab and roughly 25% in controls. Unstimulated subset assignment was obtained for only a minor fraction of alloreactive clones.

The germline CDR1 and CDR2 sequences are GTSNPN and SVGIG (reference sequence). The CDR3 has 11 residues. The V and J ends lost 4 bases and 5 bases respectively, with 7 bases between them. Clones were sequenced by immunoSEQ multiplex PCR, and TCRdb holds only the in-frame ones, with some missing. In the table there are roughly 100,000 clones, over 85% of which are singletons. This clone was seen a single time. Its antigen remains unidentified. The source is a human donor in good health. The specimen sequenced was Tregs sorted from blood. The V call is TRBV30, the J call TRBJ2-3; D is undetermined. DNA for the CDR3: TGTGCCTGGACCTTGAGAGATACGCAGTATTTT. Protein product: CAWTLRDTQYF.